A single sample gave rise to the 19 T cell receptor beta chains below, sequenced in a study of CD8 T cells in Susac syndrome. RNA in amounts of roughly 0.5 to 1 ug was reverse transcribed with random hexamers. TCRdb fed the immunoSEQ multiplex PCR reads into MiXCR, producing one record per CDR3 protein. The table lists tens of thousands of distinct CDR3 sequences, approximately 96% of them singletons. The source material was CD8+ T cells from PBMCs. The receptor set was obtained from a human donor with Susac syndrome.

CDR3 sequence: CAWRGRDAEAFF. The CDR3 nucleotides are TGTGCCTGGCGAGGGAGGGATGCTGAAGCTTTCTTT. V and J are TRBV30 and TRBJ1-1; D is ambiguous. Trimming shortened V by 5 bases and J by 6 bases, and 13 bases separated the two germline ends. Germline V lookup: CDR1 GTSNPN, CDR2 SVGIG (reference sequence). The CDR3 has 12 residues.

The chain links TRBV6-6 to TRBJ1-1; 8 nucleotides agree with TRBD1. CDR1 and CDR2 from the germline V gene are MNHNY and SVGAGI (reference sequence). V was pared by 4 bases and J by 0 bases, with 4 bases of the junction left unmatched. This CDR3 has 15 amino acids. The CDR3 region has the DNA TGTGCCAGCAGTTTCCCGGACAGGGTGAACACTGAAGCTTTCTTT. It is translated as CASSFPDRVNTEAFF.

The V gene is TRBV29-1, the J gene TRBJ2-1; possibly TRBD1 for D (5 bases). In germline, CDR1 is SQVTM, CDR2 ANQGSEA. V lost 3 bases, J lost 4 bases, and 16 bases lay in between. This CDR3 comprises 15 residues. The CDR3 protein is CSVEVGAGAYNEQFF. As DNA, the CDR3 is TGCAGCGTTGAGGTAGGGGCAGGAGCTTACAATGAGCAGTTCTTC.

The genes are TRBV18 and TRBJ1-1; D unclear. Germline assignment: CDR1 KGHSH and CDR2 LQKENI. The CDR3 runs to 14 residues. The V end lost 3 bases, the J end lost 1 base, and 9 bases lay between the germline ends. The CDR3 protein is CASSPLTENTEAFF. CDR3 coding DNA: TGTGCCAGCTCACCCCTCACGGAGAACACTGAAGCTTTCTTT.

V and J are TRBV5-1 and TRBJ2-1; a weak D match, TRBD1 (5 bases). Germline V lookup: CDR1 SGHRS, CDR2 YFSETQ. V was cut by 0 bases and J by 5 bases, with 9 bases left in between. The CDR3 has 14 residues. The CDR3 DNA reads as TGCGCCAGCAGCTTGGGACAGCCGCACAATGAGCAGTTCTTC. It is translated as CASSLGQPHNEQFF.

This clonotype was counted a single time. This CDR3 is CASSLGGVGYGYTF. The CDR3 region has the DNA TGTGCCAGCAGTTTGGGAGGGGTCGGCTATGGCTACACCTTC. The V call is TRBV27, the J call TRBJ1-2, with TRBD1 as a possible D gene (5 bases). V was trimmed by 3 bases and J by 4 bases, leaving 12 bases between them. The V gene's germline CDR1 is MNHEY and CDR2 SMNVEV (reference sequence). This CDR3 is 14 amino acids long.

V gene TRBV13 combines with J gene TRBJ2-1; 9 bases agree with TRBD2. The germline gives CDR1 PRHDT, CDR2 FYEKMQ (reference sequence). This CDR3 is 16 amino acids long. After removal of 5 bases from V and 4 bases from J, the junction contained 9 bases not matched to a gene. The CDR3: CASSARLSGGYNEQFF. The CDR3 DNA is TGTGCCAGCAGCGCGCGACTAAGCGGGGGGTACAATGAGCAGTTCTTC.

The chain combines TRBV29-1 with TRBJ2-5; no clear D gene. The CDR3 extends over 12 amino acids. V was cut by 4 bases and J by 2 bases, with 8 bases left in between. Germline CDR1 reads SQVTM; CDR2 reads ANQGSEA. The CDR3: CSVGQKQETQYF. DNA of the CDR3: TGCAGCGTTGGGCAGAAACAAGAGACCCAGTACTTC. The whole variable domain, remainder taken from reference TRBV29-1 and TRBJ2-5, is SAVISQKPSRDICQRGTSLTIQCQVDSQVTMMFWYRQQPGQSLTLIATANQGSEATYESGFVIDKFPISRPNLTFSTLTVSNMSPEDSSIYLCSVGQKQETQYFGPGTRLLVL.

CDR3 sequence: CASSLGQSNTEAFF. CDR3 DNA sequence: TGCGCCAGCAGCTTGGGACAGTCGAACACTGAAGCTTTCTTT. The chain employs TRBV5-1 and TRBJ1-1; D may be TRBD1 (5 bases). Germline CDR1 is SGHRS and CDR2 is YFSETQ. V lost 0 bases to trimming and J lost 1 base, with 7 bases between them. The CDR3 covers 14 residues.

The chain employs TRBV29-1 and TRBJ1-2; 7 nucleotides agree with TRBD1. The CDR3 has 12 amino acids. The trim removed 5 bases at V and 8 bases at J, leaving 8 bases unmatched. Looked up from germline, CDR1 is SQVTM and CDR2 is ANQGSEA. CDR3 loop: CSVTSPGQGYTF. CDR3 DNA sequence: TGCAGCGTTACTTCCCCGGGACAGGGCTACACCTTC.

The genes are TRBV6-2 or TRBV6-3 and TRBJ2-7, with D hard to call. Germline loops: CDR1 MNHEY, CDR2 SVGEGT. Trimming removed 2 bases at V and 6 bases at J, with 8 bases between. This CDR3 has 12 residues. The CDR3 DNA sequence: TGTGCCAGCAGTTACCCGGCTCTCGAGCAGTACTTC. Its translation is CASSYPALEQYF.

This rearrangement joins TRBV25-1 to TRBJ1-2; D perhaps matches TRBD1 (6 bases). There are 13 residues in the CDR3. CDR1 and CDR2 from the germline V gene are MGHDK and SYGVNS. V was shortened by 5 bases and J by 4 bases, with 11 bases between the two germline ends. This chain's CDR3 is CASSFRGLYGYTF. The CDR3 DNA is TGTGCCAGCAGTTTCAGGGGCCTCTATGGCTACACCTTC.

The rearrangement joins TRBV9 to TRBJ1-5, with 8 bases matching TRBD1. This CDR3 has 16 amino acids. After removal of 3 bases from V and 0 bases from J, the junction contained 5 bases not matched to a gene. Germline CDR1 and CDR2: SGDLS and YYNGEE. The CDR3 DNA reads TGTGCCAGCAGCGCCGGACAGGGATATAGCAATCAGCCCCAGCATTTT. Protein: CASSAGQGYSNQPQHF. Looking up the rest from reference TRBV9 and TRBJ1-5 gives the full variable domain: DSGVTQTPKHLITATGQRVTLRCSPRSGDLSVYWYQQSLDQGLQFLIQYYNGEERAKGNILERFSAQQFPDLHSELNLSSLELGDSALYFCASSAGQGYSNQPQHFGDGTRLSIL.

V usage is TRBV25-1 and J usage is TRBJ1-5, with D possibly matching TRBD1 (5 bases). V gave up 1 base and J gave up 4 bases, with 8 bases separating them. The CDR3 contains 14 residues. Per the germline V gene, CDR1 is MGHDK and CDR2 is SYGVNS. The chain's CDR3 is CASSEFGGNQPQHF. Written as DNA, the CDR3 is TGTGCCAGCAGTGAATTTGGGGGGAATCAGCCCCAGCATTTT.

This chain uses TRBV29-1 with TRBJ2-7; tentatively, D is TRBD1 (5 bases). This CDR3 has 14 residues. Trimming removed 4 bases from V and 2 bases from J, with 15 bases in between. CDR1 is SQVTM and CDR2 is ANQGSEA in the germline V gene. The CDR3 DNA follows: TGCAGCGTTGGAACGACAGAGAGTACCTACGAGCAGTACTTC. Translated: CSVGTTESTYEQYF.

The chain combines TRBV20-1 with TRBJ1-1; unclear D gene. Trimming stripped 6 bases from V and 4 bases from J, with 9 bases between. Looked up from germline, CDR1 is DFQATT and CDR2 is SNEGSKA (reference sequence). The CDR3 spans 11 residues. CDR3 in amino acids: CSAARTTEAFF. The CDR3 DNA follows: TGCAGTGCCGCCAGGACCACTGAAGCTTTCTTT.

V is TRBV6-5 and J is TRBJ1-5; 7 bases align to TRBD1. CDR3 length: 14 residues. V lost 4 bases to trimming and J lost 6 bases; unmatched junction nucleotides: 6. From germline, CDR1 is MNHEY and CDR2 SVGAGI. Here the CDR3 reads CASSSTTGIQPQHF. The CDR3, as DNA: TGTGCCAGCAGTTCGACGACAGGGATTCAGCCCCAGCATTTT.

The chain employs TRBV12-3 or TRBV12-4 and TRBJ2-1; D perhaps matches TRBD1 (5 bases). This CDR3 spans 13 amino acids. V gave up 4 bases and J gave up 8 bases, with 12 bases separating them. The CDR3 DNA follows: TGTGCCAGCAGTTCCGCCAGGGTTTATGAGCAGTTCTTC. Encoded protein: CASSSARVYEQFF.

The CDR3 region is CAWNPGQNYEQYF. The CDR3 DNA sequence: TGTGCCTGGAACCCGGGACAGAACTACGAGCAGTACTTC. The chain recombines TRBV30 with TRBJ2-7, with TRBD1 identical over 7 bases. Trimming cost V 4 bases and J 3 bases; bases outside gene matches: 6. Germline V gives CDR1 GTSNPN, CDR2 SVGIG (reference sequence). The CDR3 consists of 13 residues.